This T cell receptor (beta chain) was sequenced in a study of response to subunit inactivated influenza vaccine. On this clonotype itself: A read error may produce the germline difference seen at one junction end.

Per the germline V gene, CDR1 is SGHTA and CDR2 is FQGNSA. This CDR3 region has 16 residues. A single record per CDR3 protein comes from TCRdb applying MiXCR to the RT-PCR reads. The table records 500,000 to 700,000 distinct CDR3 sequences, approximately 22% of them present only once. The sample was also linked to a second study, of T cells expressing NK-cell markers. As that study records: Generation of TCR beta cDNA was performed by 5'RACE template switching incorporating UMIs. Roughly 1.0-8% of CD8+ T cells in roughly six donors belonged to dominant NKG2C+ clonotypes.

The specimen comprised CD4+ T cells sorted from PBMCs, sampled less than 13 days after vaccination. This clonotype was obtained from a man in his forties or fifties who received an inactivated influenza vaccine. The chain carries TRBV7-2 and TRBJ1-2; D is undetermined. The CDR3 nucleotides read TGTGCTAGCAGCTTATTAGTGGCAGAGCCAATTTATGGCTACACCTTC. Translation: CASSLLVAEPIYGYTF.